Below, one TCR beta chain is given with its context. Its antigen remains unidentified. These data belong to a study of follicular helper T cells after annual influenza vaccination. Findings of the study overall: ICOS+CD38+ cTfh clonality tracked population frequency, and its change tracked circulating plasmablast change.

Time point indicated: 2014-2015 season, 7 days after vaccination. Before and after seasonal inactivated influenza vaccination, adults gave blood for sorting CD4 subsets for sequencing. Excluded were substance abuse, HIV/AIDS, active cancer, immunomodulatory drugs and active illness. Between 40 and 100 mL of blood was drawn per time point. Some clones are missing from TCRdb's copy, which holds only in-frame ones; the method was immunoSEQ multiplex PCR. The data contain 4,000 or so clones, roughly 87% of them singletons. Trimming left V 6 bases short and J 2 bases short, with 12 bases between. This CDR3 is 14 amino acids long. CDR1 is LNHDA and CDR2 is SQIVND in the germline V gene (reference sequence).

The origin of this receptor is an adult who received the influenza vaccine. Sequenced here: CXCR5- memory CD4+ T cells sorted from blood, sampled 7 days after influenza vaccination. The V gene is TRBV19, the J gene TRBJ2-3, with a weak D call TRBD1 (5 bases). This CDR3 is CASRIQGSTDTQYF. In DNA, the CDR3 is TGTGCCAGTAGAATCCAGGGCTCCACAGATACGCAGTATTTT. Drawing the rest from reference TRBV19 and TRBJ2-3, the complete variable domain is DGGITQSPKYLFRKEGQNVTLSCEQNLNHDAMYWYRQDPGQGLRLIYYSQIVNDFQKGDIAEGYSVSREKKESFPLTVTSAQKNPTAFYLCASRIQGSTDTQYFGPGTRLTVL.